Below are 12 T cell receptor beta chains sequenced from a single sample in a study of blood T cell repertoires in COVID-19. Measured with immunoSEQ multiplex PCR; TCRdb has only the in-frame clones, and not every one. Here the sample spans 200,000 or so clones, about four fifths being singletons. Sequences were obtained from PBMCs or T cells enriched from blood (not recorded which). The origin of the receptors is a woman aged 45 to 65 who had been exposed to COVID-19.

The chain couples TRBV12-3 or TRBV12-4 to TRBJ1-2; D might be TRBD1 (5 bases). V lost 0 bases and J lost 8, with 10 bases in between. The CDR3 contains 13 residues. Written as DNA, the CDR3 is TGTGCCAGCAGTTTAGCGCCGCAGGGAGGCTACACCTTC. Translated: CASSLAPQGGYTF.

This chain connects TRBV5-5 to TRBJ1-2, with TRBD1 matching over 12 bases. Germline CDR1 reads SGHKS; CDR2 reads YYEKEE (reference sequence). The CDR3 length is 16 residues. Trimming cost V 2 bases and J 8 bases; bases outside gene matches: 10. CDR3 coding DNA: TGTGCCAGCAGCTTATCCGGGACAGGGGGCGCGTGGGGCTACACCTTC. Its translation is CASSLSGTGGAWGYTF. Combining the CDR3 with reference TRBV5-5 and TRBJ1-2 gives the whole variable domain DAGVTQSPTHLIKTRGQQVTLRCSPISGHKSVSWYQQVLGQGPQFIFQYYEKEERGRGNFPDRFSARQFPNYSSELNVNALLLGDSALYLCASSLSGTGGAWGYTFGSGTRLTVV.

The CDR3 spells CASSYTGDQETQYF. Here the CDR3 DNA reads TGTGCCAGCAGCTACACAGGGGATCAAGAGACCCAGTACTTC. The chain has TRBV7-2 and TRBJ2-5; 7 bases match TRBD1. CDR1 is SGHTA, CDR2 FQGNSA, per germline. CDR3 length equals 14 residues. V was clipped by 4 bases and J by 2 bases; unmatched bases: 4.

The chain combines TRBV27 with TRBJ2-1, with 10 bases aligning to TRBD1. The CDR3 sequence is 19 residues long. Germline CDR1 MNHEY, CDR2 SMNVEV (reference sequence). J gave up 2 bases and V 8 bases, and 18 bases lay outside the gene matches. CDR3 nucleotides: TGTGCCAGCGCGGACATGGGCTTTTCGGACAGGGGGACCTACAATGAGCAGTTCTTC. Translated, it gives CASADMGFSDRGTYNEQFF.

Here the CDR3 DNA reads TGTGCCAGTAGTCACCGGACAGGGGTAAACTATGGCTACACCTTC. It codes for CASSHRTGVNYGYTF. The chain employs TRBV19 and TRBJ1-2; 9 bases are shared with TRBD1. Germline values: CDR1 LNHDA, CDR2 SQIVND (reference sequence). Unmatched junction bases numbered 6, after V lost 5 bases and J lost 2 bases. The CDR3 totals 15 residues. The full variable domain, rest sourced from reference TRBV19 and TRBJ1-2, is DGGITQSPKYLFRKEGQNVTLSCEQNLNHDAMYWYRQDPGQGLRLIYYSQIVNDFQKGDIAEGYSVSREKKESFPLTVTSAQKNPTAFYLCASSHRTGVNYGYTFGSGTRLTVV.

The DNA for the CDR3 is TGTGCCAGCAGCTTATGGGGACAGTCTGGCTCCTACGAGCAGTACTTC. Translated: CASSLWGQSGSYEQYF. This chain joins TRBV7-2 and TRBJ2-7; TRBD1 matches at 7 bases. In germline, CDR1 is SGHTA, CDR2 FQGNSA. The CDR3 is 16 amino acids. The ends lost 2 bases at V and 0 bases at J; junction bases unmatched: 7.

The chain joins TRBV6-2 or TRBV6-3 to TRBJ2-7; 10 bases are shared with TRBD2. There are 14 residues in the CDR3. The germline V gene encodes CDR1 MNHEY and CDR2 SVGEGT. With V trimmed by 5 bases and J by 2 bases, 3 bases remained unmatched. The CDR3 region is CASSTSGGAYEQYF. CDR3 nucleotide sequence: TGTGCCAGCAGTACGAGCGGGGGGGCCTACGAGCAGTACTTC.

The chain combines TRBV11-2 with TRBJ1-5; TRBD1 is a possible D gene (6 bases). Trimming left V 5 bases short and J 3 bases short, with 11 bases between. The CDR3 totals 14 residues. Germline V gene lookup returns CDR1 SGHAT and CDR2 FQNNGV. The CDR3 region is CASSPGTSNQPQHF. The CDR3 DNA reads as TGTGCCAGCAGCCCTGGGACATCCAATCAGCCCCAGCATTTT.

The rearrangement links TRBV28 to TRBJ2-3, with a possible D match to TRBD2 (5 bases). CDR1 is MDHEN and CDR2 is SYDVKM in the germline V gene. The CDR3 covers 15 residues. V lost 4 bases and J 2 bases, leaving 13 bases between the germline ends. CDR3 amino acids: CASSSPGLHTDTQYF. CDR3 coding DNA: TGTGCCAGCAGTTCTCCCGGACTCCACACAGATACGCAGTATTTT. Full variable domain (outside the CDR3, taken from reference TRBV28 and TRBJ2-3): DVKVTQSSRYLVKRTGEKVFLECVQDMDHENMFWYRQDPGLGLRLIYFSYDVKMKEKGDIPEGYSVSREKKERFSLILESASTNQTSMYLCASSSPGLHTDTQYFGPGTRLTVL.

This clone was detected only a few times. V is TRBV12-3 or TRBV12-4 and J is TRBJ1-1; D gene unclear. The V gene lost 4 bases and the J gene lost 1 base, with 7 bases spanning the gap. This CDR3 has 13 residues. CDR3 amino acids: CASSSTPNTEAFF. CDR3 nucleotides: TGTGCCAGCAGTTCGACACCGAACACTGAAGCTTTCTTT.

This chain uses TRBV7-2 with TRBJ2-3, with D possibly matching TRBD2 (6 bases). CDR3 size: 13 residues. CDR1 is SGHTA and CDR2 is FQGNSA in the germline V gene. Trimming cost V 4 bases and J 7 bases, with 12 bases left between them. The CDR3 sequence: CASSSRGEHTQYF. CDR3 sequence (DNA): TGTGCCAGCAGCTCGCGGGGAGAGCATACGCAGTATTTT.

The rearrangement links TRBV19 to TRBJ1-1, with D uncertain. Germline V lookup: CDR1 LNHDA, CDR2 SQIVND (reference sequence). The CDR3 sequence is 16 residues long. The V end lost 3 bases, the J end lost 6 bases, and 20 bases lay between the germline ends. The CDR3 sequence: CASSIRMRVREPEAFF. As DNA, the CDR3 is TGTGCCAGTAGTATTCGGATGAGGGTTCGGGAGCCTGAAGCTTTCTTT.